This T cell receptor (beta chain) comes out of a study of blood T cell repertoires in COVID-19. Study overall: Samples came from the United States, Italy and Spain, spanning acute and convalescent COVID-19. PBMCs, B-cell-depleted T cells, or T cells were the source of the cDNA or gDNA that made up the material.

V shed 2 bases and J 6 bases; nucleotides not matched to a gene: 6. CDR1 is MGHRA and CDR2 is YSYEKL in the germline V gene. This CDR3 is built from 15 residues. Authors' analysis steps: Estimated nucleated cell counts came from reference gene primer amplification. Assay: immunoSEQ multiplex PCR; the TCRdb copy retains only in-frame clones and omits some. The DNA gave D and trimming, while V, J and clone size come from that table. The sample gives 200,000 to 300,000 clones, over 80% of which show up once; over 3.5% is in the top ten. The sequence was collected from a woman aged 35 to 49 with acute or convalescent COVID-19. The specimen was peripheral blood. The chain is built from TRBV4-1 and TRBJ2-2; 7 nucleotides align to TRBD1. This chain's CDR3 is CASSQHITGAGELFF. CDR3 coding DNA: TGCGCCAGCAGCCAACACATCACAGGGGCCGGGGAGCTGTTTTTT.